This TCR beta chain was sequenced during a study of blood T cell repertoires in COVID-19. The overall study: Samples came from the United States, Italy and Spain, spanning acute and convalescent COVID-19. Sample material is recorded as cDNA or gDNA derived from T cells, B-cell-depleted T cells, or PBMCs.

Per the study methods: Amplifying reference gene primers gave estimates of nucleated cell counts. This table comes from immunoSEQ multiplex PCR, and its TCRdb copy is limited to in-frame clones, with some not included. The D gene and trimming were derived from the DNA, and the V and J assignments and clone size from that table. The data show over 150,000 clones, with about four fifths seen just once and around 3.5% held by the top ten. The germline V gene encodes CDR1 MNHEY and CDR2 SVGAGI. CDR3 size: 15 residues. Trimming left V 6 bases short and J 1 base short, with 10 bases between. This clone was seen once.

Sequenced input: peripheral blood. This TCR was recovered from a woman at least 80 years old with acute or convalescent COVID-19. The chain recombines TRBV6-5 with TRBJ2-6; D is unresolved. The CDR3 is CASSYDTSGANVLTF. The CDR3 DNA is TGTGCCAGCAGCTATGACACTTCTGGGGCCAACGTCCTGACTTTC.